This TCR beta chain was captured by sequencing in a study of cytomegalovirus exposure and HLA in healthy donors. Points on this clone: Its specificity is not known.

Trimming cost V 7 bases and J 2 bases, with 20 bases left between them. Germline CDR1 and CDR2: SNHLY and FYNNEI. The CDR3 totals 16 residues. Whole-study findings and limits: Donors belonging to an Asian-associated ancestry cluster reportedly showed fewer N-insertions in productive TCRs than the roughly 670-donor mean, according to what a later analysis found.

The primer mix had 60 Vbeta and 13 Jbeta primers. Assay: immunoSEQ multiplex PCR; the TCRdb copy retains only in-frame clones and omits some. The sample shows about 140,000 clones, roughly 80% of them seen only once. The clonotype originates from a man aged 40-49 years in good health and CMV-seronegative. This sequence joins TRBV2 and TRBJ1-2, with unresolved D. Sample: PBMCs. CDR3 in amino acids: CASIPLGRVDNYGYTF. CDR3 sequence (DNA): TGTGCCAGCATCCCTCTTGGGAGGGTCGACAACTATGGCTACACCTTC.